Sequencing of this T cell receptor beta chain was carried out in a study of OX40 agonist ivuxolimab in advanced cancers. Across the study: Partial responses occurred in Three dose-escalation patients, one with hepatocellular carcinoma and two with cutaneous melanoma.

The CDR3 has 14 amino acids. Trimming took off 5 bases at V and 4 bases at J, with 14 bases between the two ends. Germline CDR1 SGHTA, CDR2 FQGNSA. General study points: CD8+ T cells were the subset that, on average, had more expanded clones than CD4+.

The repertoire was sequenced with immunoSEQ multiplex PCR; TCRdb's copy has only in-frame clones and lacks some. The profile covers around 56,000 clones, with less than 85% appearing a single time and about 3.7% taken by the ten largest. This clone was seen only a few times. No antigen is known for it. The sequences come from CD4+ or CD8+ T cells sorted from blood, collected in a trial of the OX40 agonist ivuxolimab. The sequence was obtained from an adult with an advanced solid tumor such as melanoma, head and neck, liver or kidney cancer. The chain couples TRBV7-2 to TRBJ1-2, with D possibly TRBD1 on 5 matching bases. The CDR3 here is CASSEARDGYGYTF. The CDR3 DNA is TGTGCCAGCAGCGAAGCCAGGGATGGCTATGGCTACACCTTC. Variable domain in full (rest from reference TRBV7-2 and TRBJ1-2): GAGVSQSPSNKVTEKGKDVELRCDPISGHTALYWYRQSLGQGLEFLIYFQGNSAPDKSGLPSDRFSAERTGGSVSTLTIQRTQQEDSAVYLCASSEARDGYGYTFGSGTRLTVV.